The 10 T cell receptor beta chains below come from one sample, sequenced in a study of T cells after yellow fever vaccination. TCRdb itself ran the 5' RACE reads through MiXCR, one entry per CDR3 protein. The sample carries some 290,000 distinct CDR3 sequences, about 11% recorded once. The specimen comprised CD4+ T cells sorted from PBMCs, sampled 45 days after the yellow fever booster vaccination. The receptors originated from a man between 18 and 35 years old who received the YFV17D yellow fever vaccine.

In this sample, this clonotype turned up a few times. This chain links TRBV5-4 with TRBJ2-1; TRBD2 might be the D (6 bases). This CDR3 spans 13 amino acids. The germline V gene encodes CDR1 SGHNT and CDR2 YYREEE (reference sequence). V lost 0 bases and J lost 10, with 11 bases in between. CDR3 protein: CASSLGGDGEQFF. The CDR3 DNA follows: TGTGCCAGCAGCTTGGGGGGGGACGGCGAGCAGTTCTTC. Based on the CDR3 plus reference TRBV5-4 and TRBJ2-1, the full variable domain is ETGVTQSPTHLIKTRGQQVTLRCSSQSGHNTVSWYQQALGQGPQFIFQYYREEENGRGNFPPRFSGLQFPNYSSELNVNALELDDSALYLCASSLGGDGEQFFGPGTRLTVL.

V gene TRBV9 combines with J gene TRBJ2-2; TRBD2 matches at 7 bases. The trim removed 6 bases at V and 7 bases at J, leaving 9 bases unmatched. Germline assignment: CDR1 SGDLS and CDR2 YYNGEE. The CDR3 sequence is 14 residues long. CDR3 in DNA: TGTGCCAGCAAGCGGGATAGCCAAGACGGGGAGCTGTTTTTT. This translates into CASKRDSQDGELFF.

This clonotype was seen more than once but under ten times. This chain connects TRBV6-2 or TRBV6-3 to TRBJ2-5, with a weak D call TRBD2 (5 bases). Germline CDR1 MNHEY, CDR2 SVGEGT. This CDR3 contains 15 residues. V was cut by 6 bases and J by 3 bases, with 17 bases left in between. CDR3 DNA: TGTGCCAGCAGGCAGACTATCCAGAGAGAAGAGACCCAGTACTTC. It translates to CASRQTIQREETQYF.

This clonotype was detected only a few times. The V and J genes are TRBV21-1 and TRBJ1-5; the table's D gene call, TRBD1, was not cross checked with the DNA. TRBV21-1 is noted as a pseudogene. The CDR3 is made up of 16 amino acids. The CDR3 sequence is CASAQGDNNSNQPQHF. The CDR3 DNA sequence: TGTGCCAGCGCTCAGGGGGACAACAATAGCAATCAGCCCCAGCATTTT.

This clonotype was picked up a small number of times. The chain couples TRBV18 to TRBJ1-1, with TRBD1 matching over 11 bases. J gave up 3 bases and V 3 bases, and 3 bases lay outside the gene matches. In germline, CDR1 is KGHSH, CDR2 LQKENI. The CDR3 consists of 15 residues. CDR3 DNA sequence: TGTGCCAGCTCACCCTGGACAGGGGGCGACACTGAAGCTTTCTTT. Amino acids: CASSPWTGGDTEAFF.

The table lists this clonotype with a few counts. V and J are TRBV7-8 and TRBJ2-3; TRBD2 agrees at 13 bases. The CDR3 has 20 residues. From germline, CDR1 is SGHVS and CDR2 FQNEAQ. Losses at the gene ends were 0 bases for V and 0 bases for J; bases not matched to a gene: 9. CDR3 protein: CASSLALSGLAGVSTDTQYF. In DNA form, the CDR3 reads TGTGCCAGCAGCTTAGCCCTATCCGGACTAGCGGGGGTTAGCACAGATACGCAGTATTTT.

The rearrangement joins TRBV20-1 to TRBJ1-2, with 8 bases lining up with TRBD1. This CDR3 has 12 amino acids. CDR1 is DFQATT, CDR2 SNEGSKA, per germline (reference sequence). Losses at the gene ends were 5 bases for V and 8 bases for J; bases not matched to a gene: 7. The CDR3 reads CSAYLQGGGYTF. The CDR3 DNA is TGCAGTGCTTATCTACAGGGGGGAGGCTACACCTTC.

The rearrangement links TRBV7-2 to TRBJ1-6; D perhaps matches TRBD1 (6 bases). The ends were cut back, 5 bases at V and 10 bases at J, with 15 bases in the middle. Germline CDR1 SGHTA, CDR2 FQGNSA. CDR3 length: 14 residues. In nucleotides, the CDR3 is TGTGCCAGCAGCCAGATAGGGGGAGACTCACCCCTCCACTTT. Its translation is CASSQIGGDSPLHF. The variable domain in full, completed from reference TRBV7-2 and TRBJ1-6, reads GAGVSQSPSNKVTEKGKDVELRCDPISGHTALYWYRQSLGQGLEFLIYFQGNSAPDKSGLPSDRFSAERTGGSVSTLTIQRTQQEDSAVYLCASSQIGGDSPLHFGNGTRLTVT.

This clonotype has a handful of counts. For the CDR3, the DNA is TGTGCCAGCAGCCAAGACCCCGGGACAGGGGGGAATGAGCAGTTCTTC. Encoded protein: CASSQDPGTGGNEQFF. V usage is TRBV4-2 and J usage is TRBJ2-1, with 11 nucleotides matching TRBD1. The CDR3 is 16 residues long. Germline V gene sequence: CDR1 LGHNA, CDR2 YNFKEQ. V shed 0 bases, J shed 7 bases, and the junction held 5 bases outside the gene matches.

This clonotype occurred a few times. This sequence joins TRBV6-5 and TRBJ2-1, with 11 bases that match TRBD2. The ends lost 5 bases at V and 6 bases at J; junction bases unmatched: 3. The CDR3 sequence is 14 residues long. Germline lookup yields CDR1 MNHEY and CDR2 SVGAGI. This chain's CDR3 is CASSRLAGTNEQFF. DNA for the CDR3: TGTGCCAGCAGTCGACTAGCGGGGACCAATGAGCAGTTCTTC.